This T cell receptor (beta chain) was captured by sequencing in a study of STAT5B mutations in CD4+ large granular lymphocyte leukemia. Across the study: Among healthy controls, a particular HLA allele went with more CDR3 'QG' motifs. Study-wide points: Main leukemic clonotypes were patient-specific, but more than 20% appeared at low frequency elsewhere.

For this clone: Its specificity is not known.

This was a survey-level run. The protocol was immunoSEQ multiplex PCR, while the TCRdb copy is restricted to in-frame clones and leaves out a portion. The sample records roughly 25,000 clones, about 70% being singletons. Sample: CD4+ T cells from blood buffy coats. This sequence was found in a human donor in good health.

The CDR3 here is CASSQDTRGGDTQYF. The CDR3 nucleotides read TGCGCCAGCAGCCAAGATACGAGGGGGGGAGATACGCAGTATTTT. The chain joins TRBV4-3 to TRBJ2-3, with D maybe TRBD2 (7 bases). V lost 0 bases and J lost 5, with 12 bases in between. This CDR3 is 15 amino acids long. Per the germline V gene, CDR1 is LGHNA and CDR2 is YSLEER.